Detailed here is one T cell receptor (beta chain). The data belong to a study of cytomegalovirus exposure and HLA in healthy donors. 60 Vbeta and 13 Jbeta primers were used in PCR. Sequencing used immunoSEQ multiplex PCR; TCRdb keeps in-frame clones, though not all of them. Seen here are under 200,000 clones, about 80% observed once, and the top ten hold about 1.3%. Germline trimming cut 4 bases from V and 7 bases from J; bases unmatched to any gene: 25. The CDR3 covers 20 residues. Germline loops: CDR1 SGDLS, CDR2 YYNGEE. Sequencing was carried out using PBMCs. This sequence was found in a man aged 30 to 45 in good health and CMV-seronegative. This sequence joins TRBV9 and TRBJ2-7; TRBD2 aligns across 11 bases. CDR3 coding DNA: TGTGCCAGCAGCCCGACCATAAGGGGACTAGCGGAAGAGGGGACGAAGGAGCAGTACTTC. Translating it yields CASSPTIRGLAEEGTKEQYF.